This paragraph covers one TCR beta chain sequence. Diagnoses were established using clinical symptoms, serum thyroxine and TRAb, thyroid ultrasound and orbital computed tomography. TCR beta CDR3 sequences were amplified from RNA transcripts. RT-PCR in the first round (using the HTBI primer set) targeted the TCR CDR3. TCRdb called the multiplex PCR reads again in MiXCR, with one record for every CDR3 protein. The profile shows around 690,000 distinct CDR3 sequences, around 16% of them singletons. The data originate from a study of T cells in Graves' hyperthyroidism and ophthalmopathy. Sequencing used blood. The sequence came from a man in his fifties with Graves' hyperthyroidism.

CDR3: CASSFLAGGSTDTQYF. The DNA for the CDR3 is TGTGCCAGCAGTTTTTTAGCGGGAGGTAGCACAGATACGCAGTATTTT. The V gene is TRBV28, the J gene TRBJ2-3; 10 bases are a match to TRBD2. This CDR3 is 16 amino acids long. With V trimmed by 3 bases and J by 0 bases, 3 bases remained unmatched. CDR1 is MDHEN, CDR2 SYDVKM, per germline.